Presented here are 20 T cell receptor beta chains from one specimen sequenced in a study of beta chain features in type 1 diabetes. cDNA synthesis used the whole RNA isolate, giving expressed TCRB sequences. The assay was immunoSEQ multiplex PCR, and TCRdb's table has in-frame clones only and misses some. The table records almost 350,000 clones, less than 20% of them present only once. Sequencing was performed on naive CD4+ T cells from blood. These receptor sequences come from a woman between 18 and 30 years old in good health.

The chain has TRBV27 and TRBJ2-3; 7 nucleotides agree with TRBD1. The CDR3 sequence is 15 residues long. The V gene end was trimmed by 3 bases and the J gene end by 3 bases; junction bases not matched to a gene: 6. From germline, CDR1 is MNHEY and CDR2 SMNVEV (reference sequence). The CDR3: CASSFWTGGTDTQYF. CDR3 coding DNA: TGTGCCAGCAGTTTTTGGACAGGCGGTACAGATACGCAGTATTTT.

The V call is TRBV30, the J call TRBJ2-5; D perhaps matches TRBD2 (6 bases). Matching the DNA end better, TRBJ2-7 makes the J call doubtful. The length of the CDR3 is 11 residues. Looked up from germline, CDR1 is GTSNPN and CDR2 is SVGIG (reference sequence). CDR3 DNA: TGTGCCTTCAGCGGGTTCTACGAGCAGTACTTC. Encoded protein: CAFSGFYEQYF.

In its sample, this clone was seen many times. CDR3 bases: TGCGCCAGTTCCTTCGGGGAAGCTTTCTTT. Protein sequence: CASSFGEAFF. The V and J genes are TRBV23-1 and TRBJ1-1; D gene ambiguous. TRBV23-1 is sorted into the ORF group, with uncertain function. CDR3 length: 10 residues. The V gene lost 9 bases and the J gene lost 8 bases, with 10 bases spanning the gap.

The chain has TRBV6-6 and TRBJ1-5; tentatively, D is TRBD1 (5 bases). Trimming cost V 6 bases and J 0 bases, with 12 bases left between them. Per the germline V gene, CDR1 is MNHNY and CDR2 is SVGAGI (reference sequence). The CDR3 spans 15 residues. Here the CDR3 reads CASRTDSYSNQPQHF. The CDR3 DNA reads TGTGCCAGCAGAACCGACAGTTATAGCAATCAGCCCCAGCATTTT.

The chain links TRBV7-3 to TRBJ2-7; tentative D call: TRBD1 (6 bases). Germline lookup yields CDR1 SGHTA and CDR2 FQGTGA. The V end was cut by 5 bases, the J end by 4 bases, with 18 bases between. The CDR3 consists of 15 residues. The CDR3 spells CASSGGRTERYEQYF. For the CDR3, the DNA is TGTGCCAGCAGCGGGGGCCGGACGGAGCGATACGAGCAGTACTTC. The full variable domain, rest sourced from reference TRBV7-3 and TRBJ2-7, is GAGVSQTPSNKVTEKGKYVELRCDPISGHTALYWYRQSLGQGPEFLIYFQGTGAADDSGLPNDRFFAVRPEGSVSTLKIQRTERGDSAVYLCASSGGRTERYEQYFGPGTRLTVT.

The rearrangement joins TRBV15 to TRBJ1-2, with TRBD1 as a possible D gene (5 bases). Looked up from germline, CDR1 is LNHNV and CDR2 is YYDKDF (reference sequence). V was cut by 0 bases and J by 2 bases, with 10 bases left in between. This CDR3 is built from 15 residues. The CDR3 coding sequence is TGTGCCACCAGCAGAGATTGGGGCGTCAACTATGGCTACACCTTC. Translating it yields CATSRDWGVNYGYTF. The variable domain in full, completed from reference TRBV15 and TRBJ1-2, reads DAMVIQNPRYQVTQFGKPVTLSCSQTLNHNVMYWYQQKSSQAPKLLFHYYDKDFNNEADTPDNFQSRRPNTSFCFLDIRSPGLGDTAMYLCATSRDWGVNYGYTFGSGTRLTVV.

This clone was found a few times. The CDR3 DNA follows: TGCGCCAGCAGCTTGTTTGTGGGGGGGTTAAATGAGCAGTTCTTC. As protein: CASSLFVGGLNEQFF. The rearrangement uses TRBV5-1 and TRBJ2-1; the match to TRBD2 covers 7 bases. Germline values: CDR1 SGHRS, CDR2 YFSETQ. J gave up 7 bases and V 1 base, and 8 bases lay outside the gene matches. The CDR3 runs 15 residues.

This clone was detected a few times. The rearrangement links TRBV18 to TRBJ2-7; 12 positions agree with TRBD2. V lost 3 bases, J lost 3 bases, and 9 bases stayed unmatched. The length of the CDR3 is 17 residues. The germline gives CDR1 KGHSH, CDR2 LQKENI. The CDR3 DNA reads TGTGCCAGCTCACCGACGACTAGCGGGAGCCTCCACTACGAGCAGTACTTC. This translates into CASSPTTSGSLHYEQYF.

Comment on this clone: The junction departs from the called germline gene at one end, perhaps through a read error. The genes are TRBV14 and TRBJ2-1; 10 bases match TRBD2. Per the germline V gene, CDR1 is SGHDN and CDR2 is FVKESK. The CDR3 consists of 14 residues. The CDR3 DNA reads TGTGCCACCAGCGGGGGGGCTTGGTACAATGAGCAGTTCTTC. Translating it yields CATSGGAWYNEQFF.

This chain uses TRBV10-3 with TRBJ1-5; 8 bases match TRBD1. After removal of 4 bases from V and 0 bases from J, the junction contained 2 bases not matched to a gene. The V gene's germline CDR1 is ENHRY and CDR2 SYGVKD. This CDR3 is 15 amino acids long. The chain's CDR3 is CAISADRGSNQPQHF. The CDR3 DNA reads as TGTGCCATCAGTGCTGACAGGGGTAGCAATCAGCCCCAGCATTTT.

The chain joins TRBV4-3 to TRBJ2-1; TRBD1 might be the D (5 bases). The V end was cut by 1 base, the J end by 7 bases, with 14 bases between. The CDR3 extends over 15 amino acids. The germline gives CDR1 LGHNA, CDR2 YSLEER. The CDR3 DNA sequence: TGCGCCAGCAGCCAAGGAGCAGGGCGTTTGAATGAGCAGTTCTTC. Its translation: CASSQGAGRLNEQFF.

This CDR3 reads CASSSRGSSGIDSYNEQFF. The CDR3 coding sequence is TGTGCCAGCAGCTCCCGGGGTAGTAGCGGGATAGACTCCTACAATGAGCAGTTCTTC. The rearrangement joins TRBV7-3 to TRBJ2-1, with TRBD2 matching over 8 bases. V was pared by 4 bases and J by 0 bases, with 14 bases of the junction left unmatched. This CDR3 has 19 amino acids. Germline loops: CDR1 SGHTA, CDR2 FQGTGA.

The CDR3 protein is CASSLEVRDNEQFF. The CDR3, as DNA: TGCGCCAGCAGCTTGGAGGTTCGGGACAATGAGCAGTTCTTC. The V call is TRBV5-1, the J call TRBJ2-1; D call uncertain. Germline CDR1 reads SGHRS; CDR2 reads YFSETQ. The CDR3 spans 14 residues. The germline V and J ends were trimmed by 0 bases and 5 bases, with 9 bases remaining between them.

This clone was seen a few times. This chain connects TRBV9 to TRBJ2-7; 11 bases match TRBD1. V lost 0 bases and J lost 3; bases outside the gene matches: 2. Germline V gene sequence: CDR1 SGDLS, CDR2 YYNGEE. The CDR3 consists of 15 residues. The CDR3 coding sequence is TGTGCCAGCAGCGTAGGGACAGGGGGCGGCTACGAGCAGTACTTC. It translates to CASSVGTGGGYEQYF.

This clone was counted only a few times. As DNA, the CDR3 is TGTGCCAGCAGTGTTACAGACTACGAGCAGTACTTC. Residues: CASSVTDYEQYF. This chain links TRBV2 with TRBJ2-7; no definite D call. Per the germline V gene, CDR1 is SNHLY and CDR2 is FYNNEI. This CDR3 spans 12 amino acids. V shed 4 bases and J shed 3 bases, with 7 bases lying between them.

This clone was found a few times. The chain links TRBV6-5 to TRBJ2-2; D not resolved. Germline V CDR1 and CDR2: MNHEY, SVGAGI. The CDR3 is 14 amino acids. V shed 10 bases and J shed 0 bases, with 12 bases lying between them. DNA for the CDR3: TGTGCCATCCCGGTCGGTGCGAACACCGGGGAGCTGTTTTTT. This sequence encodes CAIPVGANTGELFF.

On this clone itself: Other DNA sequences from this sample encode an identical CDR3 as well. The chain is built from TRBV30 and TRBJ1-5; D gene uncertain. In germline, CDR1 is GTSNPN, CDR2 SVGIG (reference sequence). Trimming removed 0 bases at V and 6 bases at J, with 9 bases between. The CDR3 has 13 residues. CDR3 bases: TGTGCCTGGAGTGTACTGGGGAGTCAGCCCCAGCATTTT. Protein sequence: CAWSVLGSQPQHF.

The chain employs TRBV11-2 and TRBJ1-4; TRBD1 agrees at 9 bases. Germline V CDR1 and CDR2: SGHAT, FQNNGV. The CDR3 is made up of 12 amino acids. The V segment lost 5 bases and the J segment 16 bases; nucleotides outside the gene matches: 8. This CDR3 reads CASSHYDRGAFF. The CDR3 DNA sequence: TGTGCCAGCAGCCATTATGACAGGGGGGCGTTTTTT.

The rearrangement links TRBV30 to TRBJ1-1; D is unclear. The CDR3 is 14 amino acids. Germline V gene data show CDR1 as GTSNPN and CDR2 as SVGIG (reference sequence). Between the trimmed V and J ends, which lost 7 bases and 0 bases, there was a span of 15 bases. CDR3 region: CASGLQGLNTEAFF. CDR3 DNA: TGTGCCTCCGGACTGCAAGGATTGAACACTGAAGCTTTCTTT.

The chain couples TRBV7-2 to TRBJ2-7; 9 nucleotides line up with TRBD2. Germline lookup yields CDR1 SGHTA and CDR2 FQGNSA. The V gene end was trimmed by 5 bases and the J gene end by 6 bases; junction bases not matched to a gene: 8. The CDR3 loop spans 14 amino acids. CDR3 sequence (DNA): TGTGCCAGCAGCCCAGGGACTAGCTACCTCGAGCAGTACTTC. Protein product: CASSPGTSYLEQYF. Using reference TRBV7-2 and TRBJ2-7 for the parts outside the CDR3, the full variable domain is GAGVSQSPSNKVTEKGKDVELRCDPISGHTALYWYRQSLGQGLEFLIYFQGNSAPDKSGLPSDRFSAERTGGSVSTLTIQRTQQEDSAVYLCASSPGTSYLEQYFGPGTRLTVT.